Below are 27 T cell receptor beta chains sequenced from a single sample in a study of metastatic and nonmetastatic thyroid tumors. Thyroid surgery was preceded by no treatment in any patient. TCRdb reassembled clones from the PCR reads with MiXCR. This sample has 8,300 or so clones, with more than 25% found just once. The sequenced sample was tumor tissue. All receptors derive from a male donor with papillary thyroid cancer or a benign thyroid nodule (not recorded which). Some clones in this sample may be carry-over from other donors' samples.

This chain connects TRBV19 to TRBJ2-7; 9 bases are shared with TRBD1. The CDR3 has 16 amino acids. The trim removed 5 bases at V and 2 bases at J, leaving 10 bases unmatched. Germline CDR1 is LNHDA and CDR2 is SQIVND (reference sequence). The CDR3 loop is CASSLTGGASTYEQYF. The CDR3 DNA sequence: TGTGCCAGTAGTCTAACAGGGGGCGCCTCCACCTACGAGCAGTACTTC.

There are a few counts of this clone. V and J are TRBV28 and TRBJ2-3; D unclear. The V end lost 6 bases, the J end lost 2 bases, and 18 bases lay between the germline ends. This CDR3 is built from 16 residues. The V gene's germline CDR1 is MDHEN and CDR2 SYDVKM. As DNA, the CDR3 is TGTGCCAGCAGGGAAACCCCGGAGAGGCTCACAGATACGCAGTATTTT. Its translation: CASRETPERLTDTQYF.

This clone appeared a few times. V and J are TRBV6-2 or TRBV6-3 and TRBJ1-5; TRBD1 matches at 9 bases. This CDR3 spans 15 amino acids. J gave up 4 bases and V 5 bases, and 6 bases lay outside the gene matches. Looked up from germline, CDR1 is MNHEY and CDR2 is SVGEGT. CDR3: CASSLTGGPNQPQHF. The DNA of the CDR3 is TGTGCCAGCAGTCTCACAGGGGGCCCAAATCAGCCCCAGCATTTT.

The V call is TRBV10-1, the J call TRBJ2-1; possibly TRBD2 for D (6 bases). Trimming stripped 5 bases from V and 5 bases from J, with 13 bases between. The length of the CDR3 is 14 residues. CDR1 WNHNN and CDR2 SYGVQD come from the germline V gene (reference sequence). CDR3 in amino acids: CASSTGVTHNEQFF. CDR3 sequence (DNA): TGCGCCAGCAGTACGGGAGTAACCCACAATGAGCAGTTCTTC.

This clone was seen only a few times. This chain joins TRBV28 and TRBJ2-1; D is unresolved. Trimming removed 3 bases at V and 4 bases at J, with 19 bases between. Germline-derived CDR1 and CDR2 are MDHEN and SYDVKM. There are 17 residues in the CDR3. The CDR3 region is CASSFPTPRSRYNEQFF. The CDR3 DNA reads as TGTGCCAGCAGTTTTCCTACACCCCGTTCGAGATACAATGAGCAGTTCTTC.

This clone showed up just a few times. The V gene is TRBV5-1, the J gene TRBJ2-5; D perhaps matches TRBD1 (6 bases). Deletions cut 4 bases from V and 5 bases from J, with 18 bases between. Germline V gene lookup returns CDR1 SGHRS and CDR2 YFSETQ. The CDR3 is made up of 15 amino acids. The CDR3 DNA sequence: TGCGCCAGCAGCACGGGGCCGAGACAGGAGGAGACCCAGTACTTC. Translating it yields CASSTGPRQEETQYF.

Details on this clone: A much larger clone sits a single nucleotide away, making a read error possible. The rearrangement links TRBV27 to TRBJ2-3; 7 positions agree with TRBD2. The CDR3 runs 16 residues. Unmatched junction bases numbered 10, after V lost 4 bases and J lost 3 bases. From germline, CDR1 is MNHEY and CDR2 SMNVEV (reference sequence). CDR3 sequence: CASSSRLVGGTDTQYF. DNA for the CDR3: TGTGCCAGCAGTTCCCGACTAGTGGGAGGGACAGATACGCAGTATTTT.

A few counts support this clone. Here the CDR3 reads CASSQTGFYSYNEQFF. Here the CDR3 DNA reads TGTGCCAGCAGTCAGACAGGGTTTTATTCCTACAATGAGCAGTTCTTC. The genes are TRBV28 and TRBJ2-1; 7 nucleotides align to TRBD1. CDR3 length equals 16 residues. From germline, CDR1 is MDHEN and CDR2 SYDVKM. J lost 1 base, V lost 5 bases, and 8 bases had no gene match.

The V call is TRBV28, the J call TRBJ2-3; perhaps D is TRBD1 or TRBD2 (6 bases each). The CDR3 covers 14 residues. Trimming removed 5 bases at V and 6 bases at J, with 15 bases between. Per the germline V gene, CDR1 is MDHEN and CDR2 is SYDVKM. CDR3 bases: TGTGCCAGCAGTCGCGGGACTCAGGGGGATACGCAGTATTTT. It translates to CASSRGTQGDTQYF.

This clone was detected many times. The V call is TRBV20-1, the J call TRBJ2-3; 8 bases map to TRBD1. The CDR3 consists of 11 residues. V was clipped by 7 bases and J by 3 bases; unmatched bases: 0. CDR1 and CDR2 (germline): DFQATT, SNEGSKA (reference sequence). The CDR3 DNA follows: TGCAGTGGACAGGGGACAGATACGCAGTATTTT. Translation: CSGQGTDTQYF.

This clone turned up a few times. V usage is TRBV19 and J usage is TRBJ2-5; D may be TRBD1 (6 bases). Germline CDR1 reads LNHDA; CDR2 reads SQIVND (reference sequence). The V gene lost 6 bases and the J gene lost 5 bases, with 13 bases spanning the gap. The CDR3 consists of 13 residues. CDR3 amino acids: CASSLQGSETQYF. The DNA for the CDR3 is TGTGCCAGTAGCCTACAGGGAAGCGAGACCCAGTACTTC.

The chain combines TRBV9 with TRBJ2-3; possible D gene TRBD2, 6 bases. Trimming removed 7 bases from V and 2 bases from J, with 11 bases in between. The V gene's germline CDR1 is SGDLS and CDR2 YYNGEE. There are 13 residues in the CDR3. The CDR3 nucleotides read TGTGCCAGCGGGGACTTTGCCACAGATACGCAGTATTTT. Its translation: CASGDFATDTQYF.

The CDR3 nucleotides read TGTGCCAGCAGCTCAGGGCCGGCTCAGCCCCAGCATTTT. It encodes CASSSGPAQPQHF. The V and J genes are TRBV11-2 and TRBJ1-5, with D perhaps matching TRBD1 (5 bases). The germline V and J ends were trimmed by 4 bases and 6 bases, with 10 bases remaining between them. The CDR3 extends over 13 amino acids. Germline V lookup: CDR1 SGHAT, CDR2 FQNNGV.

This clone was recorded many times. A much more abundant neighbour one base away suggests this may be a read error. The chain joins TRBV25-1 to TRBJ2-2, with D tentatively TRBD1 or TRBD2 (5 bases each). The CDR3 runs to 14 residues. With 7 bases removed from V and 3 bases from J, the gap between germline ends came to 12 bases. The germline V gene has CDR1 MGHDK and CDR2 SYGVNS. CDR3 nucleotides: TGTGCCAGCACGGGACCTACGGACACCGGGGAGCTGTTTTTT. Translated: CASTGPTDTGELFF.

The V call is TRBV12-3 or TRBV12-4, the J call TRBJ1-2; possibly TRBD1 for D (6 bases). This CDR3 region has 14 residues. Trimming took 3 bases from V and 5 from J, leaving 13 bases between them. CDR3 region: CASSFRARGYGYTF. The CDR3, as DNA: TGTGCCAGCAGTTTCAGGGCCAGGGGATATGGCTACACCTTC.

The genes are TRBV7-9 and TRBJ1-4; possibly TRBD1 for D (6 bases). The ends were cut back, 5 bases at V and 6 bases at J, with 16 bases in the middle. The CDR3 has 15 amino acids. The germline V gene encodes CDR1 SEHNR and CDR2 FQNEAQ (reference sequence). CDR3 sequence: CASSPDSYRYEKLFF. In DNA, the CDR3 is TGTGCCAGCAGCCCGGACAGTTATCGGTATGAAAAACTGTTTTTT.

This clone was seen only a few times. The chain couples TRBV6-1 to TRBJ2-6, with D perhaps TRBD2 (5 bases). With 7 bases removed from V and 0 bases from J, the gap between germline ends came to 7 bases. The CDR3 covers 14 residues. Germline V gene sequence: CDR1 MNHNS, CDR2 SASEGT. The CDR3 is CASKSGSGANVLTF. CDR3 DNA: TGTGCCAGCAAAAGCGGCTCTGGGGCCAACGTCCTGACTTTC.

The CDR3 loop is CASSLTGLAGGEQFF. The CDR3 nucleotides are TGTGCCAGCAGCTTAACTGGACTAGCGGGAGGTGAGCAGTTCTTC. This rearrangement joins TRBV7-3 to TRBJ2-1; 14 nucleotides agree with TRBD2. The germline gives CDR1 SGHTA, CDR2 FQGTGA. Losses at the gene ends were 0 bases for V and 9 bases for J; bases not matched to a gene: 1. This CDR3 is 15 amino acids long.

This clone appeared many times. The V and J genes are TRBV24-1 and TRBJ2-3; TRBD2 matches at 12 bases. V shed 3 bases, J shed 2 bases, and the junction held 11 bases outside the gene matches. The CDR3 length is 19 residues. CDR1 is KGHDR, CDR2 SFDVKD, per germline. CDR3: CATSDPTGTSGYFTDTQYF. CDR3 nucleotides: TGTGCCACCAGTGATCCGACCGGGACTAGCGGGTACTTCACAGATACGCAGTATTTT.

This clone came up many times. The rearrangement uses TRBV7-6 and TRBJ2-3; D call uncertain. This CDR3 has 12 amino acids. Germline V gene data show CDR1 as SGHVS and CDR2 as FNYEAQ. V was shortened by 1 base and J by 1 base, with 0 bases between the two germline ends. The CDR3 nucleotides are TGTGCCAGCAGCTTAGGCACAGATACGCAGTATTTT. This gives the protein CASSLGTDTQYF.

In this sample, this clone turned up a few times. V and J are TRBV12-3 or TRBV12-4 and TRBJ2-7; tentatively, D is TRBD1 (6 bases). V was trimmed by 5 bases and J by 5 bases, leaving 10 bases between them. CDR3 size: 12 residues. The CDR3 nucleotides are TGTGCCAGCAGTCCGGACAGTCACGAGCAGTACTTC. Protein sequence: CASSPDSHEQYF.

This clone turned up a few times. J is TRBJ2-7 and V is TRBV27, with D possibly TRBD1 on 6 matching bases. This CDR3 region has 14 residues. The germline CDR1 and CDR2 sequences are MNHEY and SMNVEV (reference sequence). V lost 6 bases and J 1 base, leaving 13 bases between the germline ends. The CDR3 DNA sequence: TGTGCCAGCAGCCCAGACAGGTTGTCCTACGAGCAGTACGTC. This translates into CASSPDRLSYEQYV.

CDR3 region: CSASRTGGADTQYF. In DNA, the CDR3 is TGCAGTGCCAGCAGGACAGGGGGCGCAGATACGCAGTATTTT. V usage is TRBV20-1 and J usage is TRBJ2-3; 11 nucleotides agree with TRBD1. V lost 6 bases, J lost 4 bases, and 6 bases stayed unmatched. This CDR3 contains 14 residues. The germline gives CDR1 DFQATT, CDR2 SNEGSKA (reference sequence).

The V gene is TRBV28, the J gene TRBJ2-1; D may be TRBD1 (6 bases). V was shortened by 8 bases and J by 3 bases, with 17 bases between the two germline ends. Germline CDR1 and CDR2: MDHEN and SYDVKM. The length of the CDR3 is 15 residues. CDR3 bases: TGTGCCAGCCGTACTGCTGGGGGCCTCTACAATGAGCAGTTCTTC. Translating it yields CASRTAGGLYNEQFF.

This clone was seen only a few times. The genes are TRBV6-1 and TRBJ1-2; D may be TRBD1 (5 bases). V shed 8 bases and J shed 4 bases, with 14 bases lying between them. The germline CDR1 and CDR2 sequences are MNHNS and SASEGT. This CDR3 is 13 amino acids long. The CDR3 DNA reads TGTGCCAGCGGTTCCCCGACAGCCTATGGCTACACCTTC. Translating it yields CASGSPTAYGYTF.

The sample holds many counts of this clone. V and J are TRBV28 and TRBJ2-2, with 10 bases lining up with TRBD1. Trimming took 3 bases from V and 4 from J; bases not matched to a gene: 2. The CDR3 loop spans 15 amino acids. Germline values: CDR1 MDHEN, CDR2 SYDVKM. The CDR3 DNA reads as TGTGCCAGCAGTTTCGGACAGGGGGGCACCGGGGAGCTGTTTTTT. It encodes CASSFGQGGTGELFF.

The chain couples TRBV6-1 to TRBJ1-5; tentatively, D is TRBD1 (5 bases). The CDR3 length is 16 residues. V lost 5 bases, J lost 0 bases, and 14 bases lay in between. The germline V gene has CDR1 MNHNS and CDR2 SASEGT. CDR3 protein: CASSIQGSSSNQPQHF. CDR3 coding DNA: TGTGCCAGCAGTATTCAGGGATCCAGTAGCAATCAGCCCCAGCATTTT.